Listed below are T cell receptor beta chains from one sample, sequenced in a study of CD8+ T cells in alopecia areata. The assay was immunoSEQ multiplex PCR, and TCRdb's table has in-frame clones only and misses some. In the table there are roughly 100,000 clones, about nine tenths of which are singletons. The specimen comprised CD8+ T cells sorted from blood, sampled at roughly week 30, from a patient treated with tofacitinib. These receptors all stem from a human donor with alopecia areata. Each CDR3 is given with its conserved first and last residue. Fields, in order: J gene, clone size, V gene, D gene, CDR3 DNA, CDR3 protein. The D gene is left open where the match is weak. Rows give clone size only sometimes, using once, few, many, or a class for an expanded clone.

TRBJ1-1	-	TRBV5-6	-	TGTGCCAGCAGCTTTGGGAGCAACACTGAAGCTTTCTTT	CASSFGSNTEAFF
TRBJ2-1	-	TRBV7-9	TRBD2	TGTGCCAGCAAGACGGGGGGCAATGAGCAGTTCTTC	CASKTGGNEQFF
TRBJ2-7	-	TRBV11-2	TRBD1	TGTGCCAGCAGCTTATACACAGGGGGGATATACGAGCAGTACTTC	CASSLYTGGIYEQYF
TRBJ2-1	-	TRBV7-8	-	TGTGCCAGCAGCTGGACTCTCGAGCAGTTCTTC	CASSWTLEQFF
TRBJ2-1	-	TRBV9	TRBD1	TGTGCCAGCAGCTTCGGGACAGGGGGTGAGCAGTTCTTC	CASSFGTGGEQFF
TRBJ1-5	-	TRBV27	TRBD1	TGTGCCAGCAGTGGGGACAGGGCGGGCGATCAGCCCCAGCATTTT	CASSGDRAGDQPQHF
TRBJ1-1	-	TRBV6-5	-	TGTGCCACCATTAGCTTCAGGGGTGGGAACACTGAAGCTTTCTTT	CATISFRGGNTEAFF
TRBJ1-1	-	TRBV5-5	-	TGTGCCAGCAGCTGGACACTCGGCCCTGAAGCTTTCTTT	CASSWTLGPEAFF
TRBJ2-7	-	TRBV5-1	-	TGCGCCAGCGTAGGGGGGGACGAGCAGTACTTC	CASVGGDEQYF
TRBJ2-3	-	TRBV11-2	-	TGTGCCAGCAGTCTCAGAAGGGGGAGCAGCGATACGCAGTATTTT	CASSLRRGSSDTQYF
TRBJ2-3	-	TRBV5-4	-	TGTGCCAGCAGCCCAGTGGGCGGAACTCCCACAGATACGCAGTATTTT	CASSPVGGTPTDTQYF
TRBJ1-2	-	TRBV15	TRBD1	TGTGCCACCAGCGGGGACAGGGGAAATTCTGGCTACACCTTC	CATSGDRGNSGYTF
TRBJ1-2	-	TRBV27	-	TGTGCCAGCAGTCGAAGAGGGGACTATGGCTACACCTTC	CASSRRGDYGYTF
TRBJ1-4	-	TRBV7-9	-	TGTGCCAGCCTGCCCTACCAGGGTTCGGCTAATGAAAAACTGTTTTTT	CASLPYQGSANEKLFF
TRBJ1-2	-	TRBV7-9	-	TGTGCCAGCAGCTTAGAGGTGAAGAGTAACTATGGCTACACCTTC	CASSLEVKSNYGYTF
TRBJ2-1	-	TRBV7-9	-	TGTGCCAGCAGCTTAGGGGGCTCACTCTCTTACAATGAGCAGTTCTTC	CASSLGGSLSYNEQFF
TRBJ1-2	once	TRBV19	-	TGTGCCAGTTCATCCCCCCTGGACGCCCTTAACTATGGCTACACCTTC	CASSSPLDALNYGYTF
TRBJ2-7	-	TRBV29-1	TRBD1	TGCAGCGTGCCTGGGACAGGGGTTAACTACGAGCAGTACTTC	CSVPGTGVNYEQYF
TRBJ2-3	-	TRBV2	TRBD2	TGTGCCAGCAGTGAACCAGGGAATAGCGGGGTTTCAGATACGCAGTATTTT	CASSEPGNSGVSDTQYF
TRBJ2-1	-	TRBV5-4	TRBD1	TGTGCCAGCAGCTTAGGGGGCCCTGAGCAGTTCTTC	CASSLGGPEQFF
TRBJ2-7	-	TRBV9	-	TGTGCCAGCAGCCGGAGCGAGTACGAGCAGTACTTC	CASSRSEYEQYF
TRBJ2-1	-	TRBV5-4	-	TGTGCCAGCAGCTCAATAATCAATGAGCAGTTCTTC	CASSSIINEQFF
TRBJ1-4	-	TRBV5-1	TRBD1	TGCGCCAGCAGCCCCGGGGAGGGGGCGAGAGAAAAACTGTTTTTT	CASSPGEGAREKLFF
TRBJ2-7	-	TRBV4-2	TRBD2	TGTGCCAGCAGCCAAATCACTAGCGCGAACTCCTACGAGCAGTACTTC	CASSQITSANSYEQYF
TRBJ2-2	-	TRBV29-1	TRBD1	TGCAGCGGCAGGACAGGGGTTTTCGGGGAGCTGTTTTTT	CSGRTGVFGELFF
TRBJ2-1	-	TRBV19	TRBD1	TGTGCCAGTACAGGGGGCTCCTACAATGAGCAGTTCTTC	CASTGGSYNEQFF
TRBJ1-5	-	TRBV5-6	TRBD1	TGTGCCAGCAGCCCCGGGACAGGGGCTAATCAGCCCCAGCATTTT	CASSPGTGANQPQHF
TRBJ2-1	-	TRBV27	-	TGTGCCAGCAGTTTATATAAGGGCTCCTACAATGAGCAGTTCTTC	CASSLYKGSYNEQFF
TRBJ1-5	once	TRBV27	-	TGTGCCAGCAGTTGGGGTTCCAAGCAGCCCCAGCATTTT	CASSWGSKQPQHF
TRBJ1-4	-	TRBV15	-	TGTGCCACCAGCAGAGAACATATCAGTGGATCGCAAAAACTGTTTTTT	CATSREHISGSQKLFF
TRBJ2-7	-	TRBV27	-	TGTGCCAGCAGTTTGTACGGGAGTAGCTACGAGCAGTACTTC	CASSLYGSSYEQYF
TRBJ2-7	-	TRBV11-2	TRBD1	TGTGCCAGCAGCCCCGAGACAGGGGAAACCTACGAGCAGTACTTC	CASSPETGETYEQYF
TRBJ2-7	-	TRBV30	-	TGTGCCTGGAGTGTAGAGGGGGGAGGCTACGAGCAGTACTTC	CAWSVEGGGYEQYF
TRBJ2-1	once	TRBV30	TRBD2	TGTGCCTGCGCCGGGACTACCAATGAGCAGTTCTTC	CACAGTTNEQFF
TRBJ2-7	-	TRBV29-1	TRBD2	TGCAGCGTTGAACTACTAAGCGGGAGCTCCTACGAGCAGTACTTC	CSVELLSGSSYEQYF
TRBJ1-1	few	TRBV10-3	-	TGTGCCATCAGGGGTGAAGCTTTCTTT	CAIRGEAFF
TRBJ2-3	-	TRBV27	TRBD2	TGTGCCAGCAGTCCAATAGCGGGGGGGCCGGCAGATACGCAGTATTTT	CASSPIAGGPADTQYF
TRBJ1-2	-	TRBV4-1	TRBD1	TGCGCCAGCAGCTATCGGACAGGGTTGGGGAATGACTATGGCTACACCTTC	CASSYRTGLGNDYGYTF
TRBJ2-7	once	TRBV4-1	-	TGCGCCAGCAGCCAAGGACTAGCCTACGAGCAGTACTTC	CASSQGLAYEQYF
TRBJ2-1	-	TRBV19	TRBD2	TGTGCCAGTACTATAGCGGGACATTCCTACAATGAGCAGTTCTTC	CASTIAGHSYNEQFF
TRBJ2-1	-	TRBV29-1	-	TGCAGCGTTCCGTGGGGCCGCCATGAGCAGTTCTTC	CSVPWGRHEQFF
TRBJ2-7	-	TRBV6-1	-	TGTGCCAGCAGTGAAGAAGTCAGGAACTACGAGCAGTACTTC	CASSEEVRNYEQYF
TRBJ2-7	once	TRBV29-1	-	TGCAGCGTTGTCGAGGGAGCCAGTCACGAGCAGTACTTC	CSVVEGASHEQYF
TRBJ2-5	-	TRBV10-3	-	TGTGCCATCAGTGAGGCTCCCGGGACAGAGACCCAGTACTTC	CAISEAPGTETQYF
TRBJ1-2	-	TRBV7-9	-	TGTGCCAGCAGCTTAGCTGGACATAACTATGGCTACACCTTC	CASSLAGHNYGYTF
TRBJ2-1	once	TRBV9	-	TGTGCCGGGCAGTTCGATCCAGAGGGACCCCTAATCTACAATGAGCAGTTCTTC	CAGQFDPEGPLIYNEQFF
TRBJ2-7	-	TRBV4-1	-	TGCGCCAGCAGCCTCCTGGGACCCTCCTACGAGCAGTACTTC	CASSLLGPSYEQYF
TRBJ2-1	-	TRBV29-1	-	TGCAGCGCCGACCTCCACAATGAGCAGTTCTTC	CSADLHNEQFF
TRBJ2-5	-	TRBV9	-	TGTGCCAGCAGCCCTTTCGATACCCGCAGTGAGCAGTACTTC	CASSPFDTRSEQYF
TRBJ2-3	-	TRBV4-2	-	TGTGCCAGCAGCCAAGAAGGTGACTGGACAGATACGCAGTATTTT	CASSQEGDWTDTQYF
TRBJ2-1	few	TRBV6-6	-	TGTGCCAGCAGTTACTCCCTAGCGAGCTCCTACAATGAGCAGTTCTTC	CASSYSLASSYNEQFF
TRBJ2-3	-	TRBV29-1	TRBD2	TGCAGCGTCGCCCTCGGACGGACTAGCGGGAGGAATAGGGCAGATACGCAGTATTTT	CSVALGRTSGRNRADTQYF
TRBJ2-5	-	TRBV11-2	-	TGTGCCAGCAGCTTAGTGGGGCTACCTAAGAACGAGGAGACCCAGTACTTC	CASSLVGLPKNEETQYF
TRBJ2-7	-	TRBV7-9	-	TGTGCCGGATCGCCTGCAATCCCCACCTACGAGCAGTACTTC	CAGSPAIPTYEQYF
TRBJ2-2	-	TRBV7-9	-	TGTGCCAGCAGCCCCCCGAGCGGAACCGGTGCCGGGGAGCTGTTTTTT	CASSPPSGTGAGELFF
TRBJ2-7	once	TRBV27	TRBD2	TGTGCCAGCATCCTCCTCAATAGCGGGGGCTACGAGCAGTACTTC	CASILLNSGGYEQYF
TRBJ2-5	-	TRBV27	-	TGTGCCAGCAGCAGTACAACGGAGACCCAGTACTTC	CASSSTTETQYF
TRBJ1-1	-	TRBV6-1	-	TGTGCCAGCAGGTTAGGAGGCACTGAAGCTTTCTTT	CASRLGGTEAFF
TRBJ2-1	-	TRBV7-9	-	TGTGCCAGCAGCCGCCCGCGCGGGGAAGGGAATGAGCAGTTCTTC	CASSRPRGEGNEQFF